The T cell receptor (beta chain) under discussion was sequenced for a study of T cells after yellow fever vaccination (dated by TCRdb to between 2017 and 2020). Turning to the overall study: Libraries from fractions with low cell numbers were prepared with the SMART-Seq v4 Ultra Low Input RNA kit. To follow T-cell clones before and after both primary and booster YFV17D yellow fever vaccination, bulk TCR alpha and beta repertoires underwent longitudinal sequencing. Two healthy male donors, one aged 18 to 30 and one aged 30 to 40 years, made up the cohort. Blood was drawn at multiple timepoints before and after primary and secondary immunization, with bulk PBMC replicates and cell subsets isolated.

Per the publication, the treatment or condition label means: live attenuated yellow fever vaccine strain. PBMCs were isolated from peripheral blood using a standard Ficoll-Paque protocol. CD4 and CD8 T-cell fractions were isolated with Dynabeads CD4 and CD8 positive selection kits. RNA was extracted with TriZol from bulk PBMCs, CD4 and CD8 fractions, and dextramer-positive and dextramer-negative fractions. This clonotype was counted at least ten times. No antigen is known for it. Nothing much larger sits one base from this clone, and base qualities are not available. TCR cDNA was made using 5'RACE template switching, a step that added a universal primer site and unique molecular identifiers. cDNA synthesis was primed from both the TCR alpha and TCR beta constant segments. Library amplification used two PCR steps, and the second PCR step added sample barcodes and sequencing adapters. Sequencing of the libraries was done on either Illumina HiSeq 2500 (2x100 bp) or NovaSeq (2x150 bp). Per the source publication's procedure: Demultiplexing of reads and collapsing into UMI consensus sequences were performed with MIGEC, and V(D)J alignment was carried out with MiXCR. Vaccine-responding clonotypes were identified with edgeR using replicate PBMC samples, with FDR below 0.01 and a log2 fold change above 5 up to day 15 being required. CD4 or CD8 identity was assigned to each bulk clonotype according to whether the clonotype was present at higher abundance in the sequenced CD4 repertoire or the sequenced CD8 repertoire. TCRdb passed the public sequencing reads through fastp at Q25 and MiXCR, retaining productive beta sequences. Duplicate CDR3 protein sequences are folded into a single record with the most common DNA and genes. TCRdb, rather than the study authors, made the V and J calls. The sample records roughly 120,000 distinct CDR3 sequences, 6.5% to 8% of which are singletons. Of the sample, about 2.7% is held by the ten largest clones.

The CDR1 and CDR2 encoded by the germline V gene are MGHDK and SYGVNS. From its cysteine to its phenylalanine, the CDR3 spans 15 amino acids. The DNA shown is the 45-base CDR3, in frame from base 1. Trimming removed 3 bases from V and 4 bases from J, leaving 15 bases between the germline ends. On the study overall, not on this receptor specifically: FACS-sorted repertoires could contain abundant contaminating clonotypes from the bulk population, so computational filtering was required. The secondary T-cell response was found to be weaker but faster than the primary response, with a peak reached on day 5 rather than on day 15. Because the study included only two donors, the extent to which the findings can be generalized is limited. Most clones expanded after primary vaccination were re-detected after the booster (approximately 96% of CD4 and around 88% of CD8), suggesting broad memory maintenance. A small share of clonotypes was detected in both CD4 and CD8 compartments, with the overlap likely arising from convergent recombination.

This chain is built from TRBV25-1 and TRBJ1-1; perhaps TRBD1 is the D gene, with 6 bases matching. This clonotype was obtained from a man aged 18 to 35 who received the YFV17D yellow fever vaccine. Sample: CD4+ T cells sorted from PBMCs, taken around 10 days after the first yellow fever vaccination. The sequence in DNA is TGTGCCAGCAGTGATCAACAGGGCGTAGGCACTGAAGCTTTCTTT. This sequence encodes CASSDQQGVGTEAFF.